These T cell receptor beta chains were read from a single sample in a study of blood T cell repertoires in COVID-19. The repertoire was sequenced with immunoSEQ multiplex PCR; TCRdb's copy has only in-frame clones and lacks some. The table shows nearly 60,000 clones, with roughly 84% occurring only once. Sequencing was done on a sample of peripheral blood. These receptors were collected from a man aged 40-50 years with active COVID-19. Each CDR3 is given with its conserved first and last residue. The order of the fields is CDR3 DNA, CDR3 protein, V gene, J gene, clone size, D gene. D genes are given only for firm matches. Clone size is stated in some rows and not others, as once, few, many or a class when expanded.

cdr3_nt: TGTGCCAGCGCGTCTCCCTACGAGCAGTACTTC
cdr3_aa: CASASPYEQYF
v_call: TRBV2
j_call: TRBJ2-7
clone_size: .
d_call: .

cdr3_nt: TGTGCCTGGAGTGGACAGGGGAATTCACCCCTCCACTTT
cdr3_aa: CAWSGQGNSPLHF
v_call: TRBV30
j_call: TRBJ1-6
clone_size: .
d_call: TRBD1

cdr3_nt: TGTGCCAGCAGCTTCGGACAAGACACTGAAGCTTTCTTT
cdr3_aa: CASSFGQDTEAFF
v_call: TRBV7-8
j_call: TRBJ1-1
clone_size: .
d_call: .

cdr3_nt: TGCACCAGCATTCCTCATTCCCCAGGATACAACTATGGCTACACCTTC
cdr3_aa: CTSIPHSPGYNYGYTF
v_call: TRBV1
j_call: TRBJ1-2
clone_size: .
d_call: .

cdr3_nt: TGTGCCAGCAGTGTTTCAGGGCGCGATGGCTACACCTTC
cdr3_aa: CASSVSGRDGYTF
v_call: TRBV6-4
j_call: TRBJ1-2
clone_size: once
d_call: .

cdr3_nt: TGTGCCAGCAGCCCCCGACTAGCGGAGTCCTACAATGAGCAGTTCTTC
cdr3_aa: CASSPRLAESYNEQFF
v_call: TRBV7-6
j_call: TRBJ2-1
clone_size: .
d_call: TRBD2

cdr3_nt: TGCGCCAGCAAATCCGGGACTAGCGGATACGAGCAGTACTTC
cdr3_aa: CASKSGTSGYEQYF
v_call: TRBV10-2
j_call: TRBJ2-7
clone_size: .
d_call: TRBD2

cdr3_nt: TGTGCCACCAGCAGAGTTGCCGGGGTATGGGATGAGCAGTTCTTC
cdr3_aa: CATSRVAGVWDEQFF
v_call: TRBV15
j_call: TRBJ2-1
clone_size: .
d_call: .

cdr3_nt: TGTGCCAGCAGCTCCGGACTTATCAATGAGCAGTTCTTC
cdr3_aa: CASSSGLINEQFF
v_call: TRBV5-6
j_call: TRBJ2-1
clone_size: .
d_call: .

cdr3_nt: TGTGCCAGCAGTTCCACCTCGGGGGGGTTGGACTATGGCTACACCTTC
cdr3_aa: CASSSTSGGLDYGYTF
v_call: TRBV28
j_call: TRBJ1-2
clone_size: .
d_call: .

cdr3_nt: TGTGCCGTAAACCCCGGGACAGGGGCCTACGAGCAGTACTTC
cdr3_aa: CAVNPGTGAYEQYF
v_call: TRBV6-5
j_call: TRBJ2-7
clone_size: .
d_call: TRBD1

cdr3_nt: TGTGCCAGCAGCACCTCGTCCGGGAGGGCGGAGACCCAGTACTTC
cdr3_aa: CASSTSSGRAETQYF
v_call: TRBV6-5
j_call: TRBJ2-5
clone_size: .
d_call: TRBD2

cdr3_nt: TGTGCCTCGACGTCGAACTTAGCGACAGATACGCAGTATTTT
cdr3_aa: CASTSNLATDTQYF
v_call: TRBV9
j_call: TRBJ2-3
clone_size: few
d_call: .

cdr3_nt: TGTGCCAGCAGTCTCAAGCGGGGGAACACAGATACGCAGTATTTT
cdr3_aa: CASSLKRGNTDTQYF
v_call: TRBV27
j_call: TRBJ2-3
clone_size: .
d_call: TRBD2

cdr3_nt: TGTGCCAGCAGGATGACAGGGGGCAAAGGTGAAGCTTTCTTT
cdr3_aa: CASRMTGGKGEAFF
v_call: TRBV6-5
j_call: TRBJ1-1
clone_size: .
d_call: TRBD1

cdr3_nt: TGTGCCAGCAGCAACCTCAGGGATGACTCTGGAAACACCATATATTTT
cdr3_aa: CASSNLRDDSGNTIYF
v_call: TRBV13
j_call: TRBJ1-3
clone_size: .
d_call: .

cdr3_nt: TGTGCCAGCAGCTTATCGGGGTGGGGTCAGCCCCAGCATTTT
cdr3_aa: CASSLSGWGQPQHF
v_call: TRBV7-2
j_call: TRBJ1-5
clone_size: .
d_call: .

cdr3_nt: TGTGCCAGCAGCTTGGCCCACGGGAAGCTCACCGGGGAGCTGTTTTTT
cdr3_aa: CASSLAHGKLTGELFF
v_call: TRBV5-5
j_call: TRBJ2-2
clone_size: .
d_call: .

cdr3_nt: TGCAGTGCTAGTGTTGCGGGAGCCTACGAGCAGTACTTC
cdr3_aa: CSASVAGAYEQYF
v_call: TRBV20-1
j_call: TRBJ2-7
clone_size: .
d_call: TRBD2

cdr3_nt: TGTGCCAGTAGTAGTACAGGGGACACTGAAGCTTTCTTT
cdr3_aa: CASSSTGDTEAFF
v_call: TRBV19
j_call: TRBJ1-1
clone_size: once
d_call: TRBD1

cdr3_nt: TGTGCCAGCAGTGAGGTTTGGGGGCATGGCTACACCTTC
cdr3_aa: CASSEVWGHGYTF
v_call: TRBV6-1
j_call: TRBJ1-2
clone_size: .
d_call: .

cdr3_nt: TGTGCCAGCAGCTTAGACCCGGGACAGGGGTGGACAGATACGCAGTATTTT
cdr3_aa: CASSLDPGQGWTDTQYF
v_call: TRBV5-4
j_call: TRBJ2-3
clone_size: .
d_call: TRBD1

cdr3_nt: TGTGCCAGCAGCGTAGATTCAGGAATGGGGAGCAATGAGCAGTTCTTC
cdr3_aa: CASSVDSGMGSNEQFF
v_call: TRBV9
j_call: TRBJ2-1
clone_size: .
d_call: .

cdr3_nt: TGTGCCAGCAGTATAGAGCTGCGGGGGAGCACTGAAGCTTTCTTT
cdr3_aa: CASSIELRGSTEAFF
v_call: TRBV19
j_call: TRBJ1-1
clone_size: .
d_call: .

cdr3_nt: TGTGCCAGCAGCTCAAAGACGGGCTACGAGCAGTACTTC
cdr3_aa: CASSSKTGYEQYF
v_call: TRBV7-9
j_call: TRBJ2-7
clone_size: medium-sized
d_call: .

cdr3_nt: TGTGCCAGCAGCCATTCGGGACTAGCGGGAGTTGAGCAGTTCTTC
cdr3_aa: CASSHSGLAGVEQFF
v_call: TRBV3-1/TRBV3-2
j_call: TRBJ2-1
clone_size: .
d_call: TRBD2

cdr3_nt: TGCGCCAGCACCCTTGGTAGACAGGGCTACACTGAAGCTTTCTTT
cdr3_aa: CASTLGRQGYTEAFF
v_call: TRBV5-1
j_call: TRBJ1-1
clone_size: .
d_call: TRBD1

cdr3_nt: TGTGCCAGCAGTTCCCTCTATGGCTACACCTTC
cdr3_aa: CASSSLYGYTF
v_call: TRBV12-3/TRBV12-4
j_call: TRBJ1-2
clone_size: .
d_call: .

cdr3_nt: TGTGCCAGCAGCCGGGGAGCGGGAGGGTACACCGGGGAGCTGTTTTTT
cdr3_aa: CASSRGAGGYTGELFF
v_call: TRBV3-1/TRBV3-2
j_call: TRBJ2-2
clone_size: once
d_call: TRBD2

cdr3_nt: TGTGCCAGCAGTGAAAGGGCTAGCGGGGCAGGTGAGCAGTTCTTC
cdr3_aa: CASSERASGAGEQFF
v_call: TRBV6-1
j_call: TRBJ2-1
clone_size: few
d_call: TRBD2

cdr3_nt: TGTGCCTGGACCCCCCTAAGACTTGGTCGCGAGCAGTACTTC
cdr3_aa: CAWTPLRLGREQYF
v_call: TRBV30
j_call: TRBJ2-7
clone_size: .
d_call: .

cdr3_nt: TGTGCCACCAGCAGGACAGCCTATAATGAAAAACTGTTTTTT
cdr3_aa: CATSRTAYNEKLFF
v_call: TRBV15
j_call: TRBJ1-4
clone_size: .
d_call: .

cdr3_nt: TGTGCCAGCAGTTCGCAGGGGATCGGAAACATTCAGTACTTC
cdr3_aa: CASSSQGIGNIQYF
v_call: TRBV28
j_call: TRBJ2-4
clone_size: once
d_call: .

cdr3_nt: TGTGCCAGCAGCCGACTAGCGGGCTACGAGCAGTACTTC
cdr3_aa: CASSRLAGYEQYF
v_call: TRBV7-9
j_call: TRBJ2-7
clone_size: .
d_call: TRBD2

cdr3_nt: TGTGCCAGCAGTGGTTCCCACAGAGTCGATGAGCAGTTCTTC
cdr3_aa: CASSGSHRVDEQFF
v_call: TRBV9
j_call: TRBJ2-1
clone_size: .
d_call: .

cdr3_nt: TGTGCCACCAGCAGACTTGATACGCAGTATTTT
cdr3_aa: CATSRLDTQYF
v_call: TRBV15
j_call: TRBJ2-3
clone_size: .
d_call: .

cdr3_nt: TGTGCCAGCAGTTCGCGGGAGGGTGACAATGAGCAGTTCTTC
cdr3_aa: CASSSREGDNEQFF
v_call: TRBV6-5
j_call: TRBJ2-1
clone_size: .
d_call: TRBD2

cdr3_nt: TGTGCCAGCAGTGGGGGGACTAGCGGGACCACAGATACGCAGTATTTT
cdr3_aa: CASSGGTSGTTDTQYF
v_call: TRBV2
j_call: TRBJ2-3
clone_size: .
d_call: TRBD2

cdr3_nt: TGCAGCGTGAGTCCGGGACAGGGGCGGGAGCAGTTCTTC
cdr3_aa: CSVSPGQGREQFF
v_call: TRBV29-1
j_call: TRBJ2-1
clone_size: .
d_call: TRBD1

cdr3_nt: TGTGCCAGCAGTCAGGGGGCTAACTATGGCTACACCTTC
cdr3_aa: CASSQGANYGYTF
v_call: TRBV6-5
j_call: TRBJ1-2
clone_size: .
d_call: TRBD1

cdr3_nt: TGTGCCACAAAGACCAGACCGGGGGGCTATGGCTACACCTTC
cdr3_aa: CATKTRPGGYGYTF
v_call: TRBV10-3
j_call: TRBJ1-2
clone_size: .
d_call: .

cdr3_nt: TGCGCCAGCAGCCCCCGGACCCTGACAGGGTGGGCTCAATTGGGTCAGCCCCAGCATTTT
cdr3_aa: CASSPRTLTGWAQLGQPQHF
v_call: TRBV4-1
j_call: TRBJ1-5
clone_size: medium-sized
d_call: TRBD1

cdr3_nt: TGCAGCGTCGAAGGAACAGGGGAAAAAGGCGAGCAGTACTTC
cdr3_aa: CSVEGTGEKGEQYF
v_call: TRBV29-1
j_call: TRBJ2-7
clone_size: few
d_call: TRBD1

cdr3_nt: TGTGCCAGCAGTCCCCGGGACAGGGGGGGCTACGAGCAGTACTTC
cdr3_aa: CASSPRDRGGYEQYF
v_call: TRBV6-5
j_call: TRBJ2-7
clone_size: .
d_call: TRBD1

cdr3_nt: TGTGCCAGTAGTCCCCTCGGGACAGGGGCCTATGGCTACACCTTC
cdr3_aa: CASSPLGTGAYGYTF
v_call: TRBV19
j_call: TRBJ1-2
clone_size: .
d_call: TRBD1

cdr3_nt: TGTGCCAGCAGTTACGGTCGGTCGGCCCTCCCGGGGGGCTACACCTTC
cdr3_aa: CASSYGRSALPGGYTF
v_call: TRBV6-5
j_call: TRBJ1-2
clone_size: .
d_call: .

cdr3_nt: TGTGCCAGCAGCCCCGGGAGGGCCAGTGTTGGGGAGCTGTTTTTT
cdr3_aa: CASSPGRASVGELFF
v_call: TRBV11-2
j_call: TRBJ2-2
clone_size: .
d_call: TRBD2

cdr3_nt: TGCGCCAGCAGCGGGGACAGGGGGGCGACTAATGAAAAACTGTTTTTT
cdr3_aa: CASSGDRGATNEKLFF
v_call: TRBV5-1
j_call: TRBJ1-4
clone_size: .
d_call: TRBD1

cdr3_nt: TGCGCCAGCAGTGAGTCCCGGGGGGGGAATCAGCCCCAGCATTTT
cdr3_aa: CASSESRGGNQPQHF
v_call: TRBV10-2
j_call: TRBJ1-5
clone_size: .
d_call: .

cdr3_nt: TGTGCCAGCTCTCTTCCGGTTGTAGCTGGAAACACCATATATTTT
cdr3_aa: CASSLPVVAGNTIYF
v_call: TRBV18
j_call: TRBJ1-3
clone_size: once
d_call: .

cdr3_nt: TGTGCCAGCAGTTTAATGGCTCAGCCCCAGCATTTT
cdr3_aa: CASSLMAQPQHF
v_call: TRBV27
j_call: TRBJ1-5
clone_size: .
d_call: .

cdr3_nt: TGTGCCAGCAGCGTATCCGGGGGAGCAGGGGGAAGGCGGGAGCAGTACTTC
cdr3_aa: CASSVSGGAGGRREQYF
v_call: TRBV9
j_call: TRBJ2-7
clone_size: .
d_call: .

cdr3_nt: TGTGCCAGTAGTATGATTAGCGGGAGTGGTGAAGATACGCAGTATTTT
cdr3_aa: CASSMISGSGEDTQYF
v_call: TRBV19
j_call: TRBJ2-3
clone_size: .
d_call: TRBD2